These 11 T cell receptor beta chains came from one sample sequenced in a study of T cell responses to AZD1222 COVID-19 vaccine. Data came from immunoSEQ multiplex PCR; TCRdb stores just in-frame clones and leaves some out. The top ten clones hold approximately 3.6% of a sample with 120,000 to 150,000 clones, about nine tenths of them seen once. The sequencing used peripheral blood, collected on day 0 of AZD1222 vaccination. Receptors originate from an adult in good health.

CDR3 protein: CASSENRGLTGELFF. The CDR3 coding sequence is TGTGCCAGCAGTGAGAACAGGGGGCTGACCGGGGAGCTGTTTTTT. V and J are TRBV2 and TRBJ2-2, with 9 bases that match TRBD1. Unmatched junction bases numbered 4, after V lost 3 bases and J lost 5 bases. Per the germline V gene, CDR1 is SNHLY and CDR2 is FYNNEI. The length of the CDR3 is 15 residues.

This chain connects TRBV6-4 to TRBJ1-1, with TRBD1 as a possible D gene (5 bases). The CDR3 totals 15 residues. The V end was cut by 5 bases, the J end by 4 bases, with 17 bases between. CDR1 is MRHNA and CDR2 is SNTAGT in the germline V gene. The DNA of the CDR3 is TGTGCCAGCAGTATAGAGGGGCGGGGAACCACTGAAGCTTTCTTT. Translating gives CASSIEGRGTTEAFF.

Written as DNA, the CDR3 is TGTGCCAGCAGTTTATTACGGCGAGGATGGTCTGATAATTCACCCCTCCACTTT. Translated: CASSLLRRGWSDNSPLHF. The chain joins TRBV27 to TRBJ1-6; D is unclear. Germline assignment: CDR1 MNHEY and CDR2 SMNVEV (reference sequence). V lost 1 base, J lost 5 bases, and 18 bases lay in between. This CDR3 spans 18 amino acids.

This chain uses TRBV30 with TRBJ2-5; 7 nucleotides line up with TRBD2. Germline trimming cut 0 bases from V and 0 bases from J; bases unmatched to any gene: 7. The CDR3 contains 16 residues. Germline loops: CDR1 GTSNPN, CDR2 SVGIG (reference sequence). The CDR3 DNA follows: TGTGCCTGGAGTGTATCCAGCGGGGCGTACCAAGAGACCCAGTACTTC. Its protein is CAWSVSSGAYQETQYF.

The chain combines TRBV30 with TRBJ2-7; D is undetermined. Germline V gene sequence: CDR1 GTSNPN, CDR2 SVGIG (reference sequence). There are 15 residues in the CDR3. Deletions cut 0 bases from V and 5 bases from J, with 17 bases between. The CDR3 protein is CAWSVGYSQAHEQYF. In DNA, the CDR3 is TGTGCCTGGAGTGTAGGCTATTCCCAGGCCCACGAGCAGTACTTC.

The V gene is TRBV5-1, the J gene TRBJ1-2, with a possible D match to TRBD1 (5 bases). Deletions cut 2 bases from V and 4 bases from J, with 12 bases between. Germline V lookup: CDR1 SGHRS, CDR2 YFSETQ. The CDR3 totals 14 residues. Here the CDR3 reads CASSFGGTFYGYTF. In DNA, the CDR3 is TGCGCCAGCAGCTTCGGGGGGACGTTCTATGGCTACACCTTC.

The chain couples TRBV10-3 to TRBJ1-1, with D perhaps matching TRBD1 (5 bases). The CDR3 consists of 16 residues. Germline loops: CDR1 ENHRY, CDR2 SYGVKD. V was shortened by 0 bases and J by 3 bases, with 14 bases between the two germline ends. The chain's CDR3 is CAISESREGRDTEAFF. The DNA for the CDR3 is TGTGCCATCAGTGAGTCTAGGGAGGGGCGGGACACTGAAGCTTTCTTT.

The V and J genes are TRBV29-1 and TRBJ2-3, with a tentative D call TRBD2 (5 bases). CDR3 length equals 13 residues. V lost 6 bases, J lost 4 bases, and 14 bases lay in between. The germline CDR1 and CDR2 sequences are SQVTM and ANQGSEA. The CDR3 sequence is CSVELSGADTQYF. CDR3 in DNA: TGCAGCGTAGAGCTGTCCGGGGCAGATACGCAGTATTTT.

The V call is TRBV12-3 or TRBV12-4, the J call TRBJ1-1; D gene uncertain. The CDR3 totals 13 residues. V gave up 6 bases and J gave up 1 base, with 9 bases separating them. CDR3: CASRINKNTEAFF. The CDR3 nucleotides are TGTGCCAGCAGGATAAACAAGAACACTGAAGCTTTCTTT.

V gene TRBV6-1 combines with J gene TRBJ2-3; 9 bases line up with TRBD1. V was pared by 2 bases and J by 7 bases, with 19 bases of the junction left unmatched. Germline V gene data show CDR1 as MNHNS and CDR2 as SASEGT. The CDR3 is 19 residues long. The CDR3 reads CASSEPFGFVTGGSYTQYF. The CDR3 DNA sequence: TGTGCCAGCAGTGAACCTTTTGGATTCGTGACAGGGGGTTCGTATACGCAGTATTTT.

J is TRBJ2-3 and V is TRBV7-2; D possibly matches TRBD1 or TRBD2 (5 bases each). The germline V and J ends were trimmed by 5 bases and 4 bases, with 16 bases remaining between them. CDR3 size: 15 residues. Germline CDR1 and CDR2: SGHTA and FQGNSA. CDR3 DNA sequence: TGTGCCAGCAGCCCACCGGGACGTAGCGCAGATACGCAGTATTTT. Its protein product is CASSPPGRSADTQYF.